Relative to its sample, the clone carrying this TCR beta chain is medium-sized. As yet, its antigen is unknown. The CDR3 totals 12 residues. Trimming removed 3 bases from V and 3 bases from J, with 6 bases in between. The record originates from a study of Graves' ophthalmopathy and Graves' hyperthyroidism. Exclusion criteria comprised other autoimmune diseases, uncontrolled infections, pregnancy or lactation in patients. Diagnostic conclusions were grounded in clinical symptoms, serum thyroxine, TRAb, thyroid ultrasound and orbital computed tomography. Study results and limitations: Among thyroid clonotypes expanded above 0.001 frequency, most also appeared in blood. Distinction of ophthalmopathy from stable hyperthyroidism by a 13-signature model reached about 87% sensitivity and 75% to 84% specificity.

RNA transcripts were the template, and TCR beta CDR3 regions were amplified from them. Second-round multiplex PCR came after a first-round RT-PCR that employed HTBI primers. TCRdb itself ran the multiplex PCR reads through MiXCR, one entry per CDR3 protein. The table records about 220,000 distinct CDR3 sequences, 20% to 25% of them present only once. This TCR was sampled from a woman aged 45-65 years with Graves' ophthalmopathy. The sample was peripheral blood. The J gene is TRBJ2-7, the V gene TRBV12-3 or TRBV12-4; D gene ambiguous. The CDR3 region is CASSFSDYEQYF. The CDR3 DNA sequence: TGTGCCAGCAGTTTTTCCGACTACGAGCAGTACTTC.